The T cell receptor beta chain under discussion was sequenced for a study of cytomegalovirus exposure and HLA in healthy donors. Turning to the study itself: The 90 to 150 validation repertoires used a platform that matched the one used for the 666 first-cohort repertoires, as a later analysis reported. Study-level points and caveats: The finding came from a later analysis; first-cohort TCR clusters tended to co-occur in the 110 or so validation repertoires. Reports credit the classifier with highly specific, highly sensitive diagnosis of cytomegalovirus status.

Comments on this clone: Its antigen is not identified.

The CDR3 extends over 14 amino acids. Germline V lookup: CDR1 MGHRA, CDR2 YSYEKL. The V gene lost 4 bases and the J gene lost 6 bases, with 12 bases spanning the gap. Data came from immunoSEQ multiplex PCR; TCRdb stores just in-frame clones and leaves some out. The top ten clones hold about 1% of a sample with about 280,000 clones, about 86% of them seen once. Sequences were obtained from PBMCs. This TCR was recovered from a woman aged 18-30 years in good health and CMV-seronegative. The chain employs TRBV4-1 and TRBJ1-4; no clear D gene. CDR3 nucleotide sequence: TGCGCCAGCAGCCCCCTCTGGCAGGATGAAAAACTGTTTTTT. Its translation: CASSPLWQDEKLFF.